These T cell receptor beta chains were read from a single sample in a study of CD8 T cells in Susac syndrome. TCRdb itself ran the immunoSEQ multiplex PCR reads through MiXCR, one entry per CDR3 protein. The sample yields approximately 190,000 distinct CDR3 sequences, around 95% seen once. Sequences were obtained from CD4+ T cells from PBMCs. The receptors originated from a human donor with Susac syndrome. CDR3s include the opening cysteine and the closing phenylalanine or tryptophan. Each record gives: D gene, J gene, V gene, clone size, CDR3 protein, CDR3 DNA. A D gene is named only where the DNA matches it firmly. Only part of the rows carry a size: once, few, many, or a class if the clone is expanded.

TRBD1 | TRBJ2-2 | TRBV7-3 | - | CASSLTGYPGELFF | TGTGCCAGCAGCTTGACAGGGTATCCCGGGGAGCTGTTTTTT
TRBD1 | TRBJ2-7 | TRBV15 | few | CATSRDRGPYEQYF | TGTGCCACCAGCCGGGACAGGGGCCCCTACGAGCAGTACTTC
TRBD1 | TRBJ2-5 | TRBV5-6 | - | CASSLEGQGQETQYF | TGTGCCAGCAGCTTAGAAGGACAGGGCCAAGAGACCCAGTACTTC
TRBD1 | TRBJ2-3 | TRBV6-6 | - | CASSYRDRRDTQYF | TGTGCCAGCAGTTACCGGGACAGAAGAGATACGCAGTATTTT
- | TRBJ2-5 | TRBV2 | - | CAGGRGRAETQYF | TGTGCCGGGGGGCGGGGCAGGGCAGAGACCCAGTACTTC
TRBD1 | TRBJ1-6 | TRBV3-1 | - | CASRGQHGNSPLHF | TGTGCCAGCAGGGGACAGCACGGTAATTCACCCCTCCACTTT
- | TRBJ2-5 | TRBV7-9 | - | CASSLESPQETQYF | TGTGCCAGCAGCTTAGAGTCTCCCCAAGAGACCCAGTACTTC
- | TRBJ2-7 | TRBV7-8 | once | CASSPDVAPGGLSVEQYF | TGTGCCAGCAGCCCCGACGTAGCCCCTGGGGGGCTGAGCGTCGAGCAGTACTTC
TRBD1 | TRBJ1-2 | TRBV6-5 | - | CASSYTTGTGGNYGYTF | TGTGCCAGCAGTTACACAACCGGGACAGGGGGTAACTATGGCTACACCTTC
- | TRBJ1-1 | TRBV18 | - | CASSQGTEEAFF | TGTGCCAGCTCCCAGGGGACCGAAGAAGCTTTCTTT
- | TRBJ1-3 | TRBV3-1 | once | CASSQAQGNTIYF | TGTGCCAGCAGCCAAGCCCAAGGAAACACCATATATTTT
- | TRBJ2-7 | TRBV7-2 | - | CASSLGGASYEQYF | TGTGCCAGCAGCTTAGGGGGAGCCTCCTACGAGCAGTACTTC
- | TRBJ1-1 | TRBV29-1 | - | CSVKQEAEAFF | TGCAGCGTTAAACAGGAAGCTGAAGCTTTCTTT
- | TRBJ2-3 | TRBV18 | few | CASSRGQGTDTQYF | TGTGCCAGCTCACGGGGGCAGGGCACAGATACGCAGTATTTT
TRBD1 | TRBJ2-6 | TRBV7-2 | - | CASSLDRVGANVLTF | TGTGCCAGCAGCCTAGACAGGGTTGGGGCCAACGTCCTGACTTTC
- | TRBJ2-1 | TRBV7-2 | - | CASSFQIREQFF | TGTGCCAGCAGCTTCCAGATTCGGGAGCAGTTCTTC
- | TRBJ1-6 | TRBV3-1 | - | CASSQGRSPNSPLHF | TGTGCCAGCAGCCAGGGACGGTCACCTAATTCACCCCTCCACTTT
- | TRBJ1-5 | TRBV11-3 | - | CASSLYSARDTSNQPQHF | TGTGCCAGCAGCTTATACTCCGCCCGGGACACTAGCAATCAGCCCCAGCATTTT
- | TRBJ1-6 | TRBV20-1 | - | CSARDLGSPLHF | TGCAGTGCTAGAGATCTCGGTTCACCCCTCCACTTT
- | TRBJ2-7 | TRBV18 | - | CASSPRAGEQYF | TGTGCCAGCTCACCTAGGGCCGGAGAGCAGTACTTC
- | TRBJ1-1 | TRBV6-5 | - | CASSYSSGYTEAFF | TGTGCCAGCAGTTACTCTTCGGGATACACTGAAGCTTTCTTT
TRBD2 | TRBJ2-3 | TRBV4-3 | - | CASSPRRLAGGTDTQYF | TGCGCCAGCAGCCCCCGGCGGCTAGCGGGAGGCACAGATACGCAGTATTTT
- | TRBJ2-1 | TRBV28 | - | CASSWQIQGNEQFF | TGTGCCAGCAGCTGGCAAATCCAGGGTAATGAGCAGTTCTTC
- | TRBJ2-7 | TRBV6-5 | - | CASSYSLQGHYEQYF | TGTGCCAGCAGTTACTCCCTACAGGGACACTACGAGCAGTACTTC
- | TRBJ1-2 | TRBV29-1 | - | CSVEIARGGGYTF | TGCAGCGTTGAAATAGCTAGGGGTGGTGGCTACACCTTC
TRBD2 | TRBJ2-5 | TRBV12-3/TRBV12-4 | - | CASSLTSAGGKTQYF | TGTGCCAGCAGTTTGACCAGCGCGGGGGGGAAGACCCAGTACTTC
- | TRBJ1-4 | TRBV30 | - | CGWATGTNEKLFF | TGTGGCTGGGCTACCGGGACTAATGAAAAACTGTTTTTT
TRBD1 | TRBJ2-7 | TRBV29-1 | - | CSARTGQAYEQYF | TGCAGCGCCCGGACAGGACAAGCCTACGAGCAGTACTTC
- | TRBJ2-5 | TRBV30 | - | CAWKVHQETQYF | TGTGCCTGGAAGGTGCACCAAGAGACCCAGTACTTC
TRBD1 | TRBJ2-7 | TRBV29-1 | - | CSVADRTGVHEQYF | TGCAGCGTTGCGGATAGGACAGGGGTTCACGAGCAGTACTTC
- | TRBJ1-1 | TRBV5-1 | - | CASVGQTNTEAFF | TGCGCCAGCGTCGGACAGACAAACACTGAAGCTTTCTTT
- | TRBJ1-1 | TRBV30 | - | CAWSVGPNTEAFF | TGTGCCTGGAGTGTAGGACCGAACACTGAAGCTTTCTTT
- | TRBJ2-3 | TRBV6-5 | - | CASRSALDTQYF | TGTGCCAGCAGGTCTGCGTTGGATACGCAGTATTTT
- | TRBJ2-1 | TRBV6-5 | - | CASSLEGSVYNEQFF | TGTGCCAGCAGTCTTGAAGGGAGCGTTTACAATGAGCAGTTCTTC
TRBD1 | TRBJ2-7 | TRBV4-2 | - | CASSPAGTAYEQYF | TGTGCCAGCAGCCCGGCCGGGACAGCCTACGAGCAGTACTTC
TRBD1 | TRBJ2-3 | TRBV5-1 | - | CASSLDGTASSTDTQYF | TGCGCCAGCAGCTTGGACGGGACAGCCTCTAGCACAGATACGCAGTATTTT
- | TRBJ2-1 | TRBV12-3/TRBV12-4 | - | CASILERDDEQFF | TGTGCCAGCATTCTGGAAAGGGATGATGAGCAGTTCTTC
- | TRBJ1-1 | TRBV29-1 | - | CSAANPEAFF | TGCAGCGCTGCAAATCCAGAAGCTTTCTTT
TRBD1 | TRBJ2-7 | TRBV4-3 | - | CASSHRTGTGAYEQYF | TGCGCCAGCAGCCATCGTACCGGGACAGGAGCCTACGAGCAGTACTTC
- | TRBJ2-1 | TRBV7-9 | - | CASSLVNYMNEQFF | TGTGCCAGCAGCTTAGTCAACTATATGAATGAGCAGTTCTTC
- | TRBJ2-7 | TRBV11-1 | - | CASSPTGWDEQYF | TGTGCCAGCAGCCCCACCGGGTGGGACGAGCAGTACTTC
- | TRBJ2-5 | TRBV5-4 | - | CASSLRGSWGTQYF | TGTGCCAGCAGCCTACGGGGGTCGTGGGGGACCCAGTACTTC
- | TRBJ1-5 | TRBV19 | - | CASSIRGISIGNQPQHF | TGTGCCAGTAGTATACGAGGAATCAGTATCGGTAATCAGCCCCAGCATTTT
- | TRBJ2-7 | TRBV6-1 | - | CASRELRQVKSYEQYF | TGTGCCAGCAGGGAATTGCGACAGGTAAAGTCCTACGAGCAGTACTTC